A selection of T cell receptor beta chains follows, all from one sample in a study of human T cells and chemical hapten exposure. TCRdb recomputed calls from the RACE reads with MiXCR, one row per CDR3 protein. The table shows more than 70,000 distinct CDR3 sequences, with roughly 8% occurring only once. Sample: whole blood. The receptors originated from a female donor in good health. Some clones in this sample may be carry-over from other donors' samples. Both conserved end residues are part of each CDR3. Fields, in order: J gene, D gene, V gene, clone size, CDR3 DNA, CDR3 protein. The D gene is left open where the match is weak. Clone size is given for some rows only: seen once, a few or many times, or a class if the clone is expanded.

j_gene: TRBJ1-5; d_gene: -; v_gene: TRBV19; abundance: few; CDR3nt: TGTGCCAGTAGTATCCCAGCCTGGGGAAATCAGCCCCAGCATTTT; CDR3aa: CASSIPAWGNQPQHF
j_gene: TRBJ2-6; d_gene: -; v_gene: TRBV27; abundance: few; CDR3nt: TGTGCCAGCTCCTCAGGGCGCATTTCTGGGGCCAACGTCCTGACTTTC; CDR3aa: CASSSGRISGANVLTF
j_gene: TRBJ1-4; d_gene: -; v_gene: TRBV30; abundance: few; CDR3nt: TGTGCCTGGAGTACATTGGTTTTTGGAACGGGACACGGCGAAAAACTGTTTTTT; CDR3aa: CAWSTLVFGTGHGEKLFF
j_gene: TRBJ1-1; d_gene: -; v_gene: TRBV15; abundance: -; CDR3nt: TGTGCCACCAGCGGCACTGGGGACACTGAAGCTTTCTTT; CDR3aa: CATSGTGDTEAFF
j_gene: TRBJ2-1; d_gene: TRBD2; v_gene: TRBV30; abundance: few; CDR3nt: TGTGCCTGGAGTAGCGCGGGAGGGAGATACAATGAGCAGTTCTTC; CDR3aa: CAWSSAGGRYNEQFF
j_gene: TRBJ2-5; d_gene: -; v_gene: TRBV12-3/TRBV12-4; abundance: many; CDR3nt: TGTGCCAGCAGTTTAGCGGACCAAGAGACCCAGTACTTC; CDR3aa: CASSLADQETQYF
j_gene: TRBJ1-1; d_gene: -; v_gene: TRBV7-2; abundance: many; CDR3nt: TGTGCCAGCAGCGGTGGGGGCACTGAAGCTTTCTTT; CDR3aa: CASSGGGTEAFF
j_gene: TRBJ2-7; d_gene: TRBD1; v_gene: TRBV6-6; abundance: -; CDR3nt: TGTGCCAGCAGTGGACAGGGCTACGAGCAGTACTTC; CDR3aa: CASSGQGYEQYF
j_gene: TRBJ2-1; d_gene: -; v_gene: TRBV6-1; abundance: many; CDR3nt: TGTGCCAGCAGTGCTTCAGAATACAATGAGCAGTTCTTC; CDR3aa: CASSASEYNEQFF
j_gene: TRBJ1-5; d_gene: -; v_gene: TRBV28; abundance: many; CDR3nt: TGTGCCAGCAGTTTCTTAGGTTATAGCAATCAGCCCCAGCATTTT; CDR3aa: CASSFLGYSNQPQHF
j_gene: TRBJ1-1; d_gene: TRBD1; v_gene: TRBV10-2; abundance: many; CDR3nt: TGCGCCAGCAGTGAGTCGAGGGACAGTGAAGCTTTCTTT; CDR3aa: CASSESRDSEAFF
j_gene: TRBJ2-2; d_gene: TRBD2; v_gene: TRBV12-3/TRBV12-4; abundance: few; CDR3nt: TGTGCCAGCAGTTCGCTAGCGGGAGTTGGTTTCTCCGGGGAGCTGTTTTTT; CDR3aa: CASSSLAGVGFSGELFF
j_gene: TRBJ2-7; d_gene: -; v_gene: TRBV5-1; abundance: -; CDR3nt: TGCGCCAGCAGCTTGTTCCCAGACGGGGCCAGGTACGAGCAGTACTTC; CDR3aa: CASSLFPDGARYEQYF
j_gene: TRBJ1-2; d_gene: TRBD1; v_gene: TRBV7-2; abundance: -; CDR3nt: TGTGCCAGCAGCGCCCTTGGGCAGGGGGCGGGGGGGTATGGCTACACCTTC; CDR3aa: CASSALGQGAGGYGYTF
j_gene: TRBJ2-7; d_gene: -; v_gene: TRBV14; abundance: few; CDR3nt: TGTGCCAGCAGCCAAGTCGACGCCGCGGTGGAGTACGAGCAGTACTTC; CDR3aa: CASSQVDAAVEYEQYF
j_gene: TRBJ2-1; d_gene: -; v_gene: TRBV29-1; abundance: -; CDR3nt: TGCAGCGTTGAAGAGGCCGGGAATGAGCAGTTCTTC; CDR3aa: CSVEEAGNEQFF
j_gene: TRBJ1-1; d_gene: TRBD1; v_gene: TRBV24-1; abundance: few; CDR3nt: TGTGCCACCAGTGACTCTAGGACAGGGATGAACACTGAAGCTTTCTTT; CDR3aa: CATSDSRTGMNTEAFF